This T cell receptor (beta chain) was recorded in a study of cytomegalovirus exposure and HLA in healthy donors. General study findings and limits: Later work showed greater clonal expansion in HLA-associated TCR beta chains than in equally common others. Later on, analysis showed that most CMV-associated TCR beta chains appeared to be HLA-restricted. CMV serostatus was the sole immune exposure information available.

Healthy bone marrow donors supplied every sample. The length of the CDR3 is 11 residues. The ends were cut back, 2 bases at V and 8 bases at J, with 6 bases in the middle. In the case of this clone: The antigen is unknown.

Primers included in the PCR were 60 Vbeta and 13 Jbeta primers. The method was immunoSEQ multiplex PCR; TCRdb's version includes in-frame clones alone and lacks a portion of them. The repertoire holds about 190,000 clones, with roughly 80% as singletons. The clonotype comes from a woman in her thirties in good health and CMV-seropositive. The rearrangement links TRBV6-7 to TRBJ1-2; D unresolved. TRBV6-7 falls under the ORF class, with uncertain function. The sequenced sample was PBMCs. CDR3 in amino acids: CASSYNRGYTF. CDR3 bases: TGTGCCAGCAGTTACAACCGGGGCTACACCTTC.